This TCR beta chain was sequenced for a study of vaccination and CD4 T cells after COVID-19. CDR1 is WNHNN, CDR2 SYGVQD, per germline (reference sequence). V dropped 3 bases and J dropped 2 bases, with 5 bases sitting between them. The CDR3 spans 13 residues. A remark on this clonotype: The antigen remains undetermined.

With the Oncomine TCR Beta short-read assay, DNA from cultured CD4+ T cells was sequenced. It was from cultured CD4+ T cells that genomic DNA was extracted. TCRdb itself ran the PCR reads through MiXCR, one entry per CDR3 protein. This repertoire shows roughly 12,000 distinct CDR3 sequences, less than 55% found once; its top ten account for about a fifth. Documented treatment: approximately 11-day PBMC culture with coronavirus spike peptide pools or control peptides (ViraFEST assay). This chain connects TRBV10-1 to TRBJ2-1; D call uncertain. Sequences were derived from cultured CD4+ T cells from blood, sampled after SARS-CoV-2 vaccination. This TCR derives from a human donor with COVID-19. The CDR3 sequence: CASSDWAYNEQFF. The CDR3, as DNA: TGCGCCAGCAGTGATTGGGCCTACAATGAGCAGTTCTTC.